This T cell receptor beta chain originates from a study of blood T cell repertoires in COVID-19. Across the study: Spain, Italy and the United States supplied samples that represented acute and convalescent COVID-19.

Some clones are missing from TCRdb's copy, which holds only in-frame ones; the method was immunoSEQ multiplex PCR. The top ten clones hold under 2.5% of a sample with about 270,000 clones, over 75% of them seen once. CDR1 and CDR2 (germline): SGDLS, YYNGEE. This CDR3 region has 17 residues. J was trimmed by 2 bases and V by 0 bases; bases with no gene match: 7. This rearrangement joins TRBV9 to TRBJ2-3, with 9 bases fitting TRBD2. Sequencing input: peripheral blood. This TCR derives from a woman aged 45 to 65 with acute or convalescent COVID-19. This CDR3 reads CASSVDLAGGDTDTQYF. The CDR3, as DNA: TGTGCCAGCAGCGTAGATTTGGCGGGAGGGGACACAGATACGCAGTATTTT.